Given below is one TCR beta chain in context. Its antigen is currently not known. Base qualities are not recorded, but no much larger clone differs from it by a single base. The entry originates in a study of blood T cell repertoires in COVID-19 (TCRdb year 2020). Broadly, across the study: Samples from collaborators originated in the United States, Italy and Spain and spanned both the acute and convalescent phases of COVID-19. Where available, HLA class I and class II types were taken from metadata supplied by the sample provider and were not determined by assay-based typing. The samples were drawn from two sources: the first 160 participants of the ongoing ImmuneRACE study, and some 1,300 subjects contributed by 6 global collaborators. Nearly every sample came with metadata listing a de-identified subject ID, COVID-19 status, age in years and sex. The material from the prospective study consisted of cDNA or gDNA derived from T cells, B-cell-depleted T cells, or PBMCs. The dataset comprised deeply sampled blood TCRbeta repertoires from subjects exposed to, actively infected with, or recovered from COVID-19. The repertoires were released in a freely available public database intended as a resource for research on the immune response to SARS-CoV-2.

What the authors observed across the whole study: The amount of clinical and demographic metadata varied by source and participant and was provided uncurated.

Samples from volunteer blood donors who had recovered from COVID-19 were contributed by a second Seattle source. Each collaborating institution followed its own protocols to collect whole blood in K2EDTA tubes. For TCRbeta analysis, collaborator samples were shipped as frozen whole blood, as isolated PBMCs, or as DNA extracted from either sample type. V drops 5 bases and J drops 5 bases, leaving 9 bases in between. Inclusive of the bounding cysteine and phenylalanine, the CDR3 is 12 residues long. Only the CDR3 region is kept as DNA, spanning 36 bases read in frame from base 1. TCRbeta CDR3 regions were amplified from genomic DNA using the immunoSEQ Assay, a bias-controlled multiplex PCR. As for the authors' bioinformatics: Nucleated cell counts per sample were estimated from amplification of reference gene primers within the assay. Sequence reads were collapsed and filtered to measure the absolute abundance of every unique TCRbeta CDR3 rearrangement. For each sample, productive Simpson clonality was calculated as the square root of Simpson's diversity index over productive rearrangements. Held by TCRdb, this immuneACCESS table contains in-frame sequences only and omits some clones. Under half of the omission traces to an unresolved V gene where checked; the cause of the rest is unknown. The V and J calls and clone size come from that table; D and trimming were worked out from the DNA. Across this sample there are roughly 240,000 clones, with 80% to 90% seen only once. Around 2.5% of the sample rests with the top ten.

The sequence joins TRBV12-3 or TRBV12-4 to TRBJ1-1; there is no confident call for the D gene. The sequenced sample consisted of peripheral blood. This TCR derives from a man in his forties who had recovered from COVID-19. The CDR3 region reads CASSRRETEAFF. The nucleotides are TGTGCCAGCAGTCGCCGGGAGACTGAAGCTTTCTTT.